These T cell receptor beta chains were read from a single sample in a study of EBV T-cell therapy then PD-1 blockade in nasopharyngeal carcinoma. Antigens for these TCRs are unknown. Profiling relied on immunoSEQ multiplex PCR, and the TCRdb table lists in-frame clones only, not all of them. The profile shows about 20,000 clones, approximately 79% of them singletons. The sequences come from CD8+ T cells from blood, collected at roughly day 250 from a patient whose treatment included autologous EBV-specific T cells and nivolumab. Receptors originate from a man in his forties with nasopharyngeal carcinoma. CDR3s include the opening cysteine and the closing phenylalanine or tryptophan. Each record gives: clone size, D gene, V gene, J gene, CDR3 DNA, CDR3 protein. The D gene is left open where the match is weak. The size entry is marked missing in some rows and otherwise reads once, few, many or a size class.

clone_size: NA; d_call: NA; v_call: TRBV4-3; j_call: TRBJ1-4; cdr3_nt: TGCGCCAGCAGCCCCGGGACTTATAATGAAAAACTGTTTTTT; cdr3_aa: CASSPGTYNEKLFF
clone_size: NA; d_call: NA; v_call: TRBV6-6; j_call: TRBJ2-7; cdr3_nt: TGTGCCAGCAAGGGTCTGCAGGCTAGCTCCTACGAGCAGTACTTC; cdr3_aa: CASKGLQASSYEQYF
clone_size: NA; d_call: NA; v_call: TRBV7-2; j_call: TRBJ2-5; cdr3_nt: TGTGCCAGCAGCTTAGGACAGGCACTACAAGAGACCCAGTACTTC; cdr3_aa: CASSLGQALQETQYF
clone_size: NA; d_call: NA; v_call: TRBV27; j_call: TRBJ2-6; cdr3_nt: TGTGCCAGCAGTTTTATCGATACCCTAAACGTCCTGACTTTC; cdr3_aa: CASSFIDTLNVLTF
clone_size: once; d_call: NA; v_call: TRBV29-1; j_call: TRBJ2-1; cdr3_nt: TGCAGCTCGGCTTGGGGCTACAATGAGCAGTTCTTC; cdr3_aa: CSSAWGYNEQFF
clone_size: NA; d_call: NA; v_call: TRBV4-1; j_call: TRBJ2-7; cdr3_nt: TGCGCCAGCAGCCAAGGTGGGCCCTACGAGCAGTACTTC; cdr3_aa: CASSQGGPYEQYF
clone_size: NA; d_call: NA; v_call: TRBV6-5; j_call: TRBJ2-7; cdr3_nt: TGTGCCAGCAGTTACTCGCTCGGGAAAAACTCCTACGAGCAGTACTTC; cdr3_aa: CASSYSLGKNSYEQYF
clone_size: NA; d_call: TRBD1; v_call: TRBV2; j_call: TRBJ2-7; cdr3_nt: TGTGCCAGCAGAGAAGGGACAGGGGACTACGAGCAGTACTTC; cdr3_aa: CASREGTGDYEQYF
clone_size: NA; d_call: NA; v_call: TRBV13; j_call: TRBJ2-7; cdr3_nt: TGTGCCAGCAGCGTCTTGAACGAGCAGTACTTC; cdr3_aa: CASSVLNEQYF
clone_size: NA; d_call: NA; v_call: TRBV3-1/TRBV3-2; j_call: TRBJ1-2; cdr3_nt: TGTGCCAGCAGAGTCGGGAACCGCTATGGCTACACCTTC; cdr3_aa: CASRVGNRYGYTF
clone_size: NA; d_call: TRBD2; v_call: TRBV7-3; j_call: TRBJ2-7; cdr3_nt: TGTGCCAGCAGCTTAGAGATAGCGGGTGCCTACGAGCAGTACTTC; cdr3_aa: CASSLEIAGAYEQYF
clone_size: NA; d_call: NA; v_call: TRBV5-1; j_call: TRBJ1-2; cdr3_nt: TGCGCCAGCAGCTTTTTGGGGGCCGGCTATGGCTACACCTTC; cdr3_aa: CASSFLGAGYGYTF
clone_size: NA; d_call: TRBD2; v_call: TRBV4-2; j_call: TRBJ2-3; cdr3_nt: TGTGCCAGCAGCCAAGATCGGGGGGGGGCAGATACGCAGTATTTT; cdr3_aa: CASSQDRGGADTQYF
clone_size: NA; d_call: NA; v_call: TRBV6-2/TRBV6-3; j_call: TRBJ2-3; cdr3_nt: TGTGCCAGCAGTTACTCGACGGGGGCGACAGATACGCAGTATTTT; cdr3_aa: CASSYSTGATDTQYF
clone_size: NA; d_call: NA; v_call: TRBV6-2/TRBV6-3; j_call: TRBJ2-1; cdr3_nt: TGTGCCAGCAGTTACGGACCGCGTAATGAGCAGTTCTTC; cdr3_aa: CASSYGPRNEQFF
clone_size: NA; d_call: NA; v_call: TRBV5-6; j_call: TRBJ1-2; cdr3_nt: TGTGCCAGCAGCCCCCTAACGCCCGACGAGGGGGAGAACTATGGCTACACCTTC; cdr3_aa: CASSPLTPDEGENYGYTF
clone_size: NA; d_call: NA; v_call: TRBV4-1; j_call: TRBJ2-3; cdr3_nt: TGCGCCAGCAGCCAAGAATGGACGGGGGGCGGCCCCACAGATACGCAGTATTTT; cdr3_aa: CASSQEWTGGGPTDTQYF
clone_size: NA; d_call: NA; v_call: TRBV15; j_call: TRBJ2-1; cdr3_nt: TGTGCCACCAGCAGAGACAGGGAAGGTAAAGATGAGCAGTTCTTC; cdr3_aa: CATSRDREGKDEQFF
clone_size: NA; d_call: NA; v_call: TRBV12-3/TRBV12-4; j_call: TRBJ1-2; cdr3_nt: TGTGCCAGCACCGTAGTAGGCTATGGCTACACCTTC; cdr3_aa: CASTVVGYGYTF
clone_size: NA; d_call: TRBD1; v_call: TRBV27; j_call: TRBJ2-2; cdr3_nt: TGTGCCAGCGGCTACAGGGGGCGGCCCACCGGGGAGCTGTTTTTT; cdr3_aa: CASGYRGRPTGELFF
clone_size: NA; d_call: NA; v_call: TRBV5-1; j_call: TRBJ2-1; cdr3_nt: TGCGCCAGCAGCTTGGCAAGGGGTAGGGAGCAGTTCTTC; cdr3_aa: CASSLARGREQFF
clone_size: once; d_call: NA; v_call: TRBV5-4; j_call: TRBJ1-4; cdr3_nt: TGTGCCAGCAGCTTGATGGGTAGCTGGGGAGAAAAACTGTTTTTT; cdr3_aa: CASSLMGSWGEKLFF
clone_size: NA; d_call: NA; v_call: TRBV6-6; j_call: TRBJ2-1; cdr3_nt: TGTGCCAGCAGTTACTCGAGGACTAACTACAATGAGCAGTTCTTC; cdr3_aa: CASSYSRTNYNEQFF
clone_size: NA; d_call: NA; v_call: TRBV7-6; j_call: TRBJ1-1; cdr3_nt: TGTGCCAGCAGCCCCCGGGCGGGGGATATAACTGAAGCTTTCTTT; cdr3_aa: CASSPRAGDITEAFF
clone_size: NA; d_call: TRBD2; v_call: TRBV24-1; j_call: TRBJ2-1; cdr3_nt: TGTGCCACCAGTAAGCGGGGGGGAATCTACAATGAGCAGTTCTTC; cdr3_aa: CATSKRGGIYNEQFF
clone_size: NA; d_call: NA; v_call: TRBV27; j_call: TRBJ2-7; cdr3_nt: TGTGCCACCTCGAACGGTGGGGCTACCTACGAGCAGTACTTC; cdr3_aa: CATSNGGATYEQYF
clone_size: NA; d_call: TRBD2; v_call: TRBV4-3; j_call: TRBJ2-1; cdr3_nt: TGCGCCAGCAGCCAAGGTCCGGGGGGGGCCAATGAGCAGTTCTTC; cdr3_aa: CASSQGPGGANEQFF
clone_size: NA; d_call: TRBD1; v_call: TRBV19; j_call: TRBJ2-2; cdr3_nt: TGTGCCAGTAGTATCGGACAGGGCATGGTCACCGGGGAGCTGTTTTTT; cdr3_aa: CASSIGQGMVTGELFF
clone_size: NA; d_call: NA; v_call: TRBV18; j_call: TRBJ1-1; cdr3_nt: TGTGCCAGCTCATTGAAGACAGGAATGGGAACTGAAGCTTTCTTT; cdr3_aa: CASSLKTGMGTEAFF
clone_size: NA; d_call: NA; v_call: TRBV6-5; j_call: TRBJ2-1; cdr3_nt: TGTGCCAATCCCCGGGACACCAATGAGCAGTTCTTC; cdr3_aa: CANPRDTNEQFF
clone_size: medium-sized; d_call: NA; v_call: TRBV19; j_call: TRBJ1-5; cdr3_nt: TGTGCCAGTAGTATCCTACCCAATAATCAGCCCCAGCATTTT; cdr3_aa: CASSILPNNQPQHF
clone_size: NA; d_call: TRBD1; v_call: TRBV6-4; j_call: TRBJ2-2; cdr3_nt: TGTGCCAGCAGTCCCACCGGGACAGGGGAGAGCGGGGAGCTGTTTTTT; cdr3_aa: CASSPTGTGESGELFF
clone_size: NA; d_call: NA; v_call: TRBV3-1/TRBV3-2; j_call: TRBJ2-4; cdr3_nt: TGTGCCAGCAGCCAGCCGGTGGGACATAAAAACATTCAGTACTTC; cdr3_aa: CASSQPVGHKNIQYF
clone_size: NA; d_call: NA; v_call: TRBV3-1/TRBV3-2; j_call: TRBJ2-7; cdr3_nt: TGTGCCAGCAGCCAAGATCCTCCCTACGAGCAGTACTTC; cdr3_aa: CASSQDPPYEQYF
clone_size: few; d_call: NA; v_call: TRBV5-5; j_call: TRBJ2-7; cdr3_nt: TGTGCCAGCAGCTTGTTGATGGCGGTGAGCTCCTACGAGCAGTACTTC; cdr3_aa: CASSLLMAVSSYEQYF
clone_size: NA; d_call: NA; v_call: TRBV6-5; j_call: TRBJ2-7; cdr3_nt: TGTGCCAGCACCGAGGGGGGGTACGAGCAGTACTTC; cdr3_aa: CASTEGGYEQYF
clone_size: NA; d_call: TRBD2; v_call: TRBV6-1; j_call: TRBJ2-1; cdr3_nt: TGTGCCAGCAGTGAAGCTAGCGGGGGGCACAATGAGCAGTTCTTC; cdr3_aa: CASSEASGGHNEQFF
clone_size: NA; d_call: NA; v_call: TRBV7-6; j_call: TRBJ1-5; cdr3_nt: TGTGCCAGCAGCTTTACGGACAGCACCAATCAGCCCCAGCATTTT; cdr3_aa: CASSFTDSTNQPQHF
clone_size: NA; d_call: NA; v_call: TRBV30; j_call: TRBJ1-3; cdr3_nt: TGTGCCTGGAACTCTGTCTCTGGAAACACCATATATTTT; cdr3_aa: CAWNSVSGNTIYF
clone_size: NA; d_call: NA; v_call: TRBV12-5; j_call: TRBJ2-3; cdr3_nt: TGTGCTAGTCGGGACATCACAGATACGCAGTATTTT; cdr3_aa: CASRDITDTQYF
clone_size: NA; d_call: NA; v_call: TRBV13; j_call: TRBJ2-1; cdr3_nt: TGTGCCAGCAGCTTAACAGATAACAATGAGCAGTTCTTC; cdr3_aa: CASSLTDNNEQFF
clone_size: NA; d_call: TRBD1; v_call: TRBV7-8; j_call: TRBJ2-3; cdr3_nt: TGTGCCAGCAGCTCTGGACAGGGAAGCACAGATACGCAGTATTTT; cdr3_aa: CASSSGQGSTDTQYF
clone_size: NA; d_call: NA; v_call: TRBV27; j_call: TRBJ1-2; cdr3_nt: TGTGCCAGCAGTGGGGTCACTCCCCCTGATTCAAACTATGGCTACACCTTC; cdr3_aa: CASSGVTPPDSNYGYTF
clone_size: NA; d_call: TRBD1; v_call: TRBV6-1; j_call: TRBJ1-2; cdr3_nt: TGTGCCAGCAGTGAGGGGGACAGGAACTATGGCTACACCTTC; cdr3_aa: CASSEGDRNYGYTF
clone_size: once; d_call: NA; v_call: TRBV6-2/TRBV6-3; j_call: TRBJ2-3; cdr3_nt: TGTGCCAGCAGTTACTTCGGGGGAGGCGGGTCGCACACAGATACGCAGTATTTT; cdr3_aa: CASSYFGGGGSHTDTQYF
clone_size: NA; d_call: NA; v_call: TRBV6-5; j_call: TRBJ1-1; cdr3_nt: TGTGCCAGCAACCCACACACTATGAACACTGAAGCTTTCTTT; cdr3_aa: CASNPHTMNTEAFF
clone_size: NA; d_call: NA; v_call: TRBV4-1; j_call: TRBJ2-1; cdr3_nt: TGCGCCAGCAGCCAAGGACCGGGTCGTTATGAGCAGTTCTTC; cdr3_aa: CASSQGPGRYEQFF
clone_size: few; d_call: TRBD1; v_call: TRBV9; j_call: TRBJ1-1; cdr3_nt: TGTGCCAGCAGCCCACCGACAGGGGATCCGAACACTGAAGCTTTCTTT; cdr3_aa: CASSPPTGDPNTEAFF
clone_size: NA; d_call: TRBD2; v_call: TRBV6-4; j_call: TRBJ2-1; cdr3_nt: TGTGCCAGCAGTCGACTAGCGGGGGGCGATGAGCAGTTCTTC; cdr3_aa: CASSRLAGGDEQFF
clone_size: NA; d_call: NA; v_call: TRBV7-8; j_call: TRBJ1-5; cdr3_nt: TGTGCCAGCAGCCAACGCCGGGTGAGCAATCAGCCCCAGCATTTT; cdr3_aa: CASSQRRVSNQPQHF
clone_size: once; d_call: NA; v_call: TRBV6-1; j_call: TRBJ1-4; cdr3_nt: TGTGCCAGCAGTGAAGAGGGGGGAGCAACTAATGAAAAACTGTTTTTT; cdr3_aa: CASSEEGGATNEKLFF
clone_size: NA; d_call: NA; v_call: TRBV9; j_call: TRBJ2-3; cdr3_nt: TGTGCCAGCAGCCAAGATGGAGCCTCCACAGATACGCAGTATTTT; cdr3_aa: CASSQDGASTDTQYF
clone_size: NA; d_call: NA; v_call: TRBV7-6; j_call: TRBJ1-5; cdr3_nt: TGTGCCAGCAGCCCTGAACTCGATGGCAATCAGCCCCAGCATTTT; cdr3_aa: CASSPELDGNQPQHF
clone_size: NA; d_call: NA; v_call: TRBV4-1; j_call: TRBJ2-1; cdr3_nt: TGCGCCAGCAGCCAAATTCAGGGGGGAGGCAATGAGCAGTTCTTC; cdr3_aa: CASSQIQGGGNEQFF
clone_size: few; d_call: NA; v_call: TRBV27; j_call: TRBJ1-2; cdr3_nt: TGTGCCAGCAGTTTAGGGGGGGCGTACTATGGCTACACCTTC; cdr3_aa: CASSLGGAYYGYTF
clone_size: NA; d_call: NA; v_call: TRBV21-1; j_call: TRBJ1-1; cdr3_nt: TGTGCCAGCAGCGGACGAACAGGGAACACTGAAGCTTTCTTT; cdr3_aa: CASSGRTGNTEAFF
clone_size: NA; d_call: TRBD1; v_call: TRBV27; j_call: TRBJ2-7; cdr3_nt: TGTGCCAGCAGCGACGCGGACAGGGGAGATGGGGTTGGCGAGCAGTACTTC; cdr3_aa: CASSDADRGDGVGEQYF
clone_size: NA; d_call: NA; v_call: TRBV12-3/TRBV12-4; j_call: TRBJ2-2; cdr3_nt: TGTGCCAGCAGTTTACGGATCGGGGAGCTGTTTTTT; cdr3_aa: CASSLRIGELFF
clone_size: NA; d_call: TRBD1; v_call: TRBV29-1; j_call: TRBJ2-7; cdr3_nt: TGCAGCGTTGAAGACCGCTCATCGGGACAGGGGGGTTACGAGCAGTACTTC; cdr3_aa: CSVEDRSSGQGGYEQYF